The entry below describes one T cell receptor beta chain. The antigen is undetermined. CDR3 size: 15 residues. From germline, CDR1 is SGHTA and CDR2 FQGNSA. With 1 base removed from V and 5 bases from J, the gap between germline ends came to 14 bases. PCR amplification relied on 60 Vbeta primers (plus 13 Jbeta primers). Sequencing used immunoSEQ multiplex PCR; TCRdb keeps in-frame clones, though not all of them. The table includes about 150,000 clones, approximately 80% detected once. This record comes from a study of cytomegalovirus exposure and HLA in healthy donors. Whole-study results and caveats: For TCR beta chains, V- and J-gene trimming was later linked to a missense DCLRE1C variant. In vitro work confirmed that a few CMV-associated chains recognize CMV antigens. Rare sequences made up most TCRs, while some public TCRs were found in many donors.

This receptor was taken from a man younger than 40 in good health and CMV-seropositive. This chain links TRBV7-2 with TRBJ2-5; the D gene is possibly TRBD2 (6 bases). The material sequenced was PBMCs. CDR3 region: CASSLDGSELETQYF. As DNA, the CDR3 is TGTGCCAGCAGCTTAGACGGGAGTGAGTTGGAGACCCAGTACTTC.